The rows below give T cell receptor beta chains drawn from one sample of a study of early T cells in non-severe SARS-CoV-2 infection. TCRdb processed the 5' RACE reads anew with MiXCR; each CDR3 protein has one entry. The table lists 50,000 to 70,000 distinct CDR3 sequences, 9.5% to 15% of them singletons. The specimen sequenced was whole blood. These receptors all come from an adult who was a healthcare worker with PCR-confirmed SARS-CoV-2 infection or an uninfected control (not recorded which). The CDR3 runs from the conserved cysteine through the conserved F or W. The order of the fields is J gene, clone size, D gene, V gene, CDR3 DNA, CDR3 protein. D genes are given only for firm matches. A clone size is listed for some rows: how often the clone was seen (once, few, many), or a class if it is expanded.

>TRBJ2-1|.|TRBD1|TRBV14
TGTGCCAGCAGTCGGGACAGGGGCGGCGAGCAGTTCTTC
CASSRDRGGEQFF
>TRBJ1-1|.|.|TRBV28
TGTGCCAGCAGTCGGGACCCTTTAGAGGGGAACACTGAAGCTTTCTTT
CASSRDPLEGNTEAFF
>TRBJ2-4|few|.|TRBV30
TGTGCCTGCCAGGCTAAGGGGAAAAACATTCAGTACTTC
CACQAKGKNIQYF
>TRBJ2-7|many|.|TRBV7-2
TGTGCCAGCAGCTTAGTGGGACGTCAAACCTACGAGCAGTACTTC
CASSLVGRQTYEQYF
>TRBJ1-1|many|.|TRBV20-1
TGCAGTGCTAGAGTGGTAGCCGGCACTGAAGCTTTCTTT
CSARVVAGTEAFF
>TRBJ2-1|few|.|TRBV6-1
TGTGCCAGCAGAATGGGAGCGGCGACCAACGATGAGCAGTTCTTC
CASRMGAATNDEQFF
>TRBJ2-1|many|TRBD2|TRBV20-1
TGCAGTGCGGACCCTCCGGGACTAGGGGGGAATGAGCAGTTCTTC
CSADPPGLGGNEQFF
>TRBJ2-2|many|TRBD2|TRBV25-1
TGTGCCAGCGGGGACAGATCCGGGACTAGCGGGAGGGCAGCCGGGGAGCTGTTTTTT
CASGDRSGTSGRAAGELFF
>TRBJ2-7|.|.|TRBV6-5
TGTGCCAGCAGTTACTCGTTTTCGGGGGTCGAGCAGTACTTC
CASSYSFSGVEQYF
>TRBJ2-5|.|.|TRBV11-2
TGTGCCAGCAGCTTAGATCCTACCATGGAGACCCAGTACTTC
CASSLDPTMETQYF
>TRBJ2-2|few|.|TRBV20-1
TGCAGTGCTAGGGGCAGCCGCTACACCGGGGAGCTGTTTTTT
CSARGSRYTGELFF
>TRBJ1-2|few|.|TRBV4-1
TGCGCCAGCAGCCAAGTTGAGGGGACTGGCTACACCTTC
CASSQVEGTGYTF
>TRBJ2-7|many|TRBD1|TRBV18
TGTGCCAGCTCACTCCGCGGTCAGGGGGACTACGAGCAGTACTTC
CASSLRGQGDYEQYF
>TRBJ2-3|.|.|TRBV6-2/TRBV6-3
TGTGCCAGCAGATCGGGGGACAACACAGATACGCAGTATTTT
CASRSGDNTDTQYF
>TRBJ2-1|.|.|TRBV2
TGTGCCAGCAGTGAAGCATACAATGAGCAGTTCTTC
CASSEAYNEQFF
>TRBJ1-1|.|.|TRBV7-9
TGTGCCAGCAGCTCGTTGGGCAGACTGAACACTGAAGCTTTCTTT
CASSSLGRLNTEAFF
>TRBJ1-4|.|.|TRBV11-2
TGTGCCAGCAGCTTACGACCTACTAATGAAAAACTGTTTTTT
CASSLRPTNEKLFF
>TRBJ2-7|.|.|TRBV28
TGTGCCACCACTAGTCGGTCCGAGCAGTACTTC
CATTSRSEQYF
>TRBJ2-3|few|.|TRBV10-2
TGCGCCAGCAGTGAGGCCCGCACAGATACGCAGTATTTT
CASSEARTDTQYF
>TRBJ2-7|few|.|TRBV28
TGTGCCAGCAGTTCTCGACCTGACGAGCAGTACTTC
CASSSRPDEQYF
>TRBJ2-3|.|.|TRBV5-1
TGCGCCAGCAGCTGGGGGGTCTCCGATACGCAGTATTTT
CASSWGVSDTQYF
>TRBJ2-1|many|TRBD2|TRBV6-5
TGTGCCAGCAGAACAAGGACTAGCGGGGGCTACAATGAGCAGTTCTTC
CASRTRTSGGYNEQFF
>TRBJ2-5|.|.|TRBV15
TGTGCCACCAGCGGGCGGCAGGTACAAGAGACCCAGTACTTC
CATSGRQVQETQYF
>TRBJ2-7|few|TRBD1|TRBV27
TGTGCCAGCAGTTTGGGTAGGGGGACAGGGAGCTACGAGCAGTACTTC
CASSLGRGTGSYEQYF
>TRBJ1-2|many|TRBD1|TRBV5-4
TGTGCCAGCAGCAGACCGGGACAGGGCAACTATGGCTACACCTTC
CASSRPGQGNYGYTF
>TRBJ1-3|many|.|TRBV20-1
TGCAGTGCTAGAAGGCAGGTCCTGGGAAACACCATATATTTT
CSARRQVLGNTIYF
>TRBJ2-1|many|TRBD2|TRBV20-1
TGCAGTGCTATTCGAAGCGGGAGCTACAATGAGCAGTTCTTC
CSAIRSGSYNEQFF
>TRBJ2-1|.|TRBD2|TRBV5-5
TGTGCCAGCAGCCCCCGACTAGCGGGAGGGTTGTACAATGAGCAGTTCTTC
CASSPRLAGGLYNEQFF
>TRBJ2-2|many|.|TRBV6-5
TGTGCCAGCAGCCTCGGACTCCTAAGTGGGGAGCTGTTTTTT
CASSLGLLSGELFF
>TRBJ1-4|few|TRBD1|TRBV9
TGTGCCAGCAGCCCCGGGACAGGGAGTGAAAAACTGTTTTTT
CASSPGTGSEKLFF
>TRBJ2-2|many|TRBD2|TRBV11-3
TGTGCCAGCAGCAAGCGGGAGGGAACCGGGGAGCTGTTTTTT
CASSKREGTGELFF
>TRBJ2-5|many|.|TRBV7-2
TGTGCCAGCAGCTGGAATGGGGGTGAAGAGACCCAGTACTTC
CASSWNGGEETQYF
>TRBJ2-1|many|TRBD2|TRBV28
TGTGCCAGCAGTCCCCCGAGTAGCGGGAGCTACAATGAGCAGTTCTTC
CASSPPSSGSYNEQFF
>TRBJ1-1|few|.|TRBV7-9
TGTGCCAGCAGCTTTAACGCCGCTGAAGCTTTCTTT
CASSFNAAEAFF
>TRBJ2-5|many|TRBD1|TRBV7-6
TGTGCCAGCAGCTCGACAGGGTACCAAGAGACCCAGTACTTC
CASSSTGYQETQYF
>TRBJ2-4|.|TRBD2|TRBV20-1
TGCAGTGCTAGAGAGGGCGGGGGGGCCAAAAACATTCAGTACTTC
CSAREGGGAKNIQYF
>TRBJ1-1|.|.|TRBV12-3/TRBV12-4
TGTGCCAGCACAGGGCTCAGGAACACTGAAGCTTTCTTT
CASTGLRNTEAFF
>TRBJ2-2|.|.|TRBV5-1
TGCGCCAGCAGCTTGGCCGGCTTCCCGAACACCGGGGAGCTGTTTTTT
CASSLAGFPNTGELFF
>TRBJ1-6|few|TRBD1|TRBV14
TGTGCCAGCAGCCAACAGACAGGGGAGAATTCACCCCTCCACTTT
CASSQQTGENSPLHF
>TRBJ2-5|few|.|TRBV5-1
TGCGCCAGCAGCCCATACCCCGGCGACCAAGAGACCCAGTACTTC
CASSPYPGDQETQYF
>TRBJ2-2|few|.|TRBV12-3/TRBV12-4
TGTGCCAGCAGTTTGTCGCTTACCGGGGAGCTGTTTTTT
CASSLSLTGELFF
>TRBJ2-7|few|.|TRBV5-1
TGCGCCAGCAGCTCGACAGAGGGCTACGAGCAGTACTTC
CASSSTEGYEQYF
>TRBJ1-6|few|.|TRBV19
TGTGCCAGTAGCCTACAGGGAACTAATTCACCCCTCCACTTT
CASSLQGTNSPLHF
>TRBJ2-3|.|.|TRBV28
TGTGCCAGCGGGACCCCGGGACAAGCGCAGTATTTT
CASGTPGQAQYF
>TRBJ2-5|few|TRBD1|TRBV5-1
TGCGCCAGCTCTCCGAGTGGGGACAGTGAAGAGACCCAGTACTTC
CASSPSGDSEETQYF
>TRBJ2-3|many|.|TRBV11-2
TGTGCCAGCAGCTTAACTGGTTCTCTAAGAAACACAGATACGCAGTATTTT
CASSLTGSLRNTDTQYF
>TRBJ2-7|.|TRBD1|TRBV7-8
TGTGCCAGCAGAATCACAGGGGCGGGCGAGCAGTACTTC
CASRITGAGEQYF
>TRBJ1-5|many|.|TRBV12-5
TGTGCTAGTGGTTTGGGGTTGGGCAATCAGCCCCAGCATTTT
CASGLGLGNQPQHF
>TRBJ1-6|.|.|TRBV27
TGTGCCAGCTGCAGGGACGGCCCTTCCTATAATTCACCCCTCCACTTT
CASCRDGPSYNSPLHF
>TRBJ1-4|.|.|TRBV5-1
TGCGCCGTCCGACTGGGAGAAAAACTGTTTTTT
CAVRLGEKLFF
>TRBJ1-5|many|.|TRBV27
TGTGCCAGCAGTTTACTGGGAGGCGATCAGCCCCAGCATTTT
CASSLLGGDQPQHF
>TRBJ1-4|few|TRBD1|TRBV9
TGTGCCAGCAGCGCCCGGACAGGGGGAGCAACTAATGAAAAACTGTTTTTT
CASSARTGGATNEKLFF
>TRBJ1-5|many|.|TRBV5-1
TGCGCCAGCAGCTTGGACAGCAATCAGCCCCAGCATTTT
CASSLDSNQPQHF
>TRBJ2-7|medium-sized|.|TRBV29-1
TGCAGCGTTGAAGATTGGGGGACGGGTTCCTACGAGCAGTACTTC
CSVEDWGTGSYEQYF
>TRBJ2-5|many|TRBD2|TRBV20-1
TGCAGTGCTAGAGGGACTAGCGGGAGTTTGGAGACCCAGTACTTC
CSARGTSGSLETQYF
>TRBJ2-6|many|.|TRBV5-4
TGTGCCAGCAGCTTGATGAGGAGCTCTGGGGCCAACGTCCTGACTTTC
CASSLMRSSGANVLTF
>TRBJ2-5|.|.|TRBV9
TGTGCCAGCAGCGTAAGAGGGAGCGGCCAAGAGACCCAGTACTTC
CASSVRGSGQETQYF
>TRBJ1-6|few|TRBD1|TRBV7-2
TGTGCCAGCAGCATCACAGGGGAATCACCCCTCCACTTT
CASSITGESPLHF
>TRBJ2-2|.|.|TRBV9
TGTGCCAGCAGCGTAGGCAACAGCAACACCGGGGAGCTGTTTTTT
CASSVGNSNTGELFF